This record covers a single TCR beta chain. No antigen is known for it. From germline, CDR1 is SGHRS and CDR2 YFSETQ. The CDR3 is made up of 16 amino acids. Trimming stripped 0 bases from V and 0 bases from J, with 10 bases between. This record belongs to a study of cytomegalovirus exposure and HLA in healthy donors. Turning to the study itself: Findings of an earlier analysis included around 100 million unique TCR beta sequences from 180 million or so T cells. Study results and caveats: Another analysis was done later, and it associated approximately 17,000 TCR beta sequences with HLA alleles at 0.05 false discovery rate.

The primer mix had 60 Vbeta and 13 Jbeta primers. As originally analysed: There were around 80 million unique TCR beta chains by a later count, and about 12 million of them were shared. Repertoires were generated with immunoSEQ multiplex PCR, while TCRdb's copy carries only in-frame clones and drops some. The DNA gave D and trimming, while V, J and clone size come from that table. This sample has some 200,000 clones; 77% occur once, and the top ten carry 2.7%. The chain couples TRBV5-1 to TRBJ2-1; D is uncertain. The sample was PBMCs. The receptor's source is a woman aged 55-75 years in good health and CMV-seropositive. For the CDR3, the DNA is TGCGCCAGCAGCTTGGTGGGCAGAATCTCCTACAATGAGCAGTTCTTC. Translating gives CASSLVGRISYNEQFF.